These T cell receptor beta chains were read from a single sample in a study of T cell responses to AZD1222 COVID-19 vaccine. Assay: immunoSEQ multiplex PCR; the TCRdb copy retains only in-frame clones and omits some. The profile covers 130,000 to 150,000 clones, with about nine tenths appearing a single time and roughly 1.7% taken by the ten largest. The source material was peripheral blood, sampled 28 days after the second AZD1222 dose. Source of these receptors: an adult who received the AZD1222 COVID-19 vaccine. Both conserved end residues are part of each CDR3. Each record gives: D gene, clone size, J gene, V gene, CDR3 protein, CDR3 DNA. A D gene is named only where the DNA matches it firmly. The size entry is marked missing in some rows and otherwise reads once, few, many or a size class.

.,.,TRBJ2-1,TRBV9,CASSVGRGSYNEQFF,TGTGCCAGCAGCGTAGGAAGGGGCTCCTACAATGAGCAGTTCTTC
.,.,TRBJ1-2,TRBV6-5,CASSYSIGTNGYTF,TGTGCCAGCAGTTACTCGATAGGGACAAACGGCTACACCTTC
.,.,TRBJ1-1,TRBV12-5,CASGSSLPGRSMNTEAFF,TGTGCTAGTGGTTCTAGCCTTCCGGGACGGTCGATGAACACTGAAGCTTTCTTT
TRBD2,.,TRBJ2-5,TRBV3-1/TRBV3-2,CASSQDIGSGLKTQYF,TGTGCCAGCAGCCAAGATATCGGTAGCGGGTTGAAGACCCAGTACTTC
.,many,TRBJ1-1,TRBV14,CASSQVSKETFF,TGTGCCAGCAGCCAAGTTAGCAAGGAGACTTTCTTT
.,.,TRBJ1-4,TRBV30,CAWSGGLSKGKLFF,TGTGCCTGGAGTGGTGGACTCAGCAAGGGAAAACTGTTTTTT
TRBD1,.,TRBJ2-7,TRBV28,CASAGGQGGFEQYF,TGTGCCAGCGCTGGGGGACAGGGGGGATTCGAGCAGTACTTC
TRBD1,.,TRBJ1-4,TRBV28,CASRAGTDSEKLFF,TGTGCCAGCAGAGCCGGGACAGACTCCGAAAAACTGTTTTTT
.,once,TRBJ2-1,TRBV7-3,CASSRGHHNNEQFF,TGTGCCAGCAGCCGAGGACACCATAACAATGAGCAGTTCTTC
TRBD1,once,TRBJ1-1,TRBV9,CASSVGQGDTEAFF,TGTGCCAGCAGCGTAGGGCAGGGGGATACTGAAGCTTTCTTT
.,.,TRBJ1-2,TRBV9,CASSVDGNYGYTF,TGTGCCAGCAGCGTAGACGGTAACTATGGCTACACCTTC
.,.,TRBJ2-1,TRBV30,CAWSVGGEQFF,TGTGCCTGGAGTGTTGGGGGTGAGCAGTTCTTC
TRBD1,.,TRBJ2-2,TRBV28,CASSHGQGGTGELFF,TGTGCCAGCAGTCACGGACAGGGAGGCACCGGGGAGCTGTTTTTT
.,once,TRBJ1-2,TRBV4-2,CASSQVLYDRTYYGYTF,TGTGCCAGCAGCCAAGTCCTCTACGACAGGACGTACTATGGCTACACCTTC
TRBD1,.,TRBJ1-1,TRBV29-1,CSVEGQGWTEAFF,TGCAGCGTTGAAGGACAGGGATGGACTGAAGCTTTCTTT
.,.,TRBJ2-3,TRBV18,CASSPARIGADTQYF,TGTGCCAGCTCACCGGCTCGCATAGGGGCTGATACGCAGTATTTT
TRBD2,.,TRBJ2-1,TRBV9,CASSVSGSLTPNEQFF,TGTGCCAGCAGCGTTAGCGGGAGCTTAACCCCTAATGAGCAGTTCTTC
TRBD2,.,TRBJ2-1,TRBV27,CASSTLAGADNEQFF,TGTGCCAGCAGTACCCTAGCGGGAGCTGACAATGAGCAGTTCTTC
TRBD2,.,TRBJ2-7,TRBV7-2,CASSYNGVSGSSYEQYF,TGTGCCAGCAGCTACAACGGGGTTAGCGGGAGCTCCTACGAGCAGTACTTC
TRBD1,once,TRBJ1-3,TRBV11-2,CASTPGQAGNTIYF,TGTGCCAGCACACCGGGACAGGCGGGGAACACCATATATTTT
.,.,TRBJ1-5,TRBV30,CAYGQTRNQPQHF,TGTGCCTACGGACAGACTCGAAATCAGCCCCAGCATTTT
.,.,TRBJ2-4,TRBV23-1,CASSEAKLAKNIQYF,TGCGCCAGCAGTGAAGCGAAGCTAGCCAAAAACATTCAGTACTTC
.,.,TRBJ1-2,TRBV29-1,CSVRAVDYGYTF,TGCAGCGTGAGGGCGGTGGACTATGGCTACACCTTC
.,.,TRBJ1-6,TRBV2,CASSALYNSPLHF,TGTGCCAGCAGTGCACTGTATAATTCACCCCTCCACTTT
.,.,TRBJ1-2,TRBV3-1/TRBV3-2,CASSLQHGGLGYTF,TGTGCCAGCAGCCTCCAGCACGGGGGCCTAGGCTACACCTTC
.,.,TRBJ1-6,TRBV19,CASRGKGGTMPPLHF,TGTGCCAGTAGGGGCAAGGGTGGGACCATGCCACCCCTCCACTTT
.,.,TRBJ2-7,TRBV24-1,CATSGSTNPLEQYF,TGTGCCACCAGTGGGTCAACTAACCCCCTCGAGCAGTACTTC
.,.,TRBJ1-1,TRBV19,CASSSPQGPTEAFF,TGTGCCAGTAGTAGCCCCCAGGGTCCGACTGAAGCTTTCTTT
TRBD1,few,TRBJ1-6,TRBV7-8,CASSLSGTGNSPLHF,TGTGCCAGCAGCTTGTCCGGGACAGGCAATTCACCCCTCCACTTT
.,few,TRBJ1-1,TRBV4-3,CASSQDRGHTEAFF,TGCGCCAGCAGCCAAGACCGGGGGCACACTGAAGCTTTCTTT
TRBD1,.,TRBJ1-5,TRBV28,CASSPPPGGDQPQHF,TGTGCCAGCAGTCCGCCCCCAGGGGGGGATCAGCCCCAGCATTTT
.,few,TRBJ1-1,TRBV7-3,CASSRGENTEAFF,TGTGCCAGCAGCCGAGGGGAGAACACTGAAGCTTTCTTT
.,.,TRBJ2-3,TRBV2,CASRLGADTQYF,TGTGCCAGCAGGCTAGGCGCAGATACGCAGTATTTT
TRBD1,.,TRBJ1-1,TRBV28,CASSAGQGDTEAFF,TGTGCCAGCAGTGCCGGACAGGGGGACACTGAAGCTTTCTTT
TRBD1,.,TRBJ2-4,TRBV28,CASSTGVGKNIQYF,TGTGCCAGCAGTACAGGGGTCGGCAAAAACATTCAGTACTTC
.,once,TRBJ1-1,TRBV6-5,CASVWGGDTEAFF,TGTGCCAGCGTTTGGGGGGGAGACACTGAAGCTTTCTTT
TRBD2,once,TRBJ2-1,TRBV24-1,CATRGGSSGNYEQFF,TGTGCCACCAGGGGCGGGTCTAGCGGGAACTATGAGCAGTTCTTC
.,once,TRBJ1-2,TRBV11-3,CASSQDALHGYTF,TGTGCCAGCAGCCAGGATGCCCTTCATGGCTACACCTTC
TRBD1,.,TRBJ1-1,TRBV7-2,CASSPTGGSTEAFF,TGTGCCAGCAGCCCGACAGGGGGATCGACTGAAGCTTTCTTT
.,.,TRBJ2-1,TRBV11-2,CASSLGRDNEQFF,TGTGCCAGCAGCTTAGGCAGGGACAATGAGCAGTTCTTC
.,.,TRBJ2-1,TRBV19,CASAPGTRGANEQFF,TGTGCCAGCGCCCCCGGGACCCGAGGTGCCAATGAGCAGTTCTTC
.,once,TRBJ1-5,TRBV6-5,CASSYEEARQPQHF,TGTGCCAGCAGTTACGAAGAGGCGCGCCAGCCCCAGCATTTT